These 10 T cell receptor beta chains were sequenced from one sample in a study of T cells in Graves' hyperthyroidism and ophthalmopathy. Amplification of TCR beta CDR3 regions used RNA as the template. HTBI primers were the set used in a first-round RT-PCR of the TCR CDR3. TCRdb used MiXCR to reprocess the multiplex PCR reads, holding one entry per CDR3 protein. The sample lists 480,000 or so distinct CDR3 sequences; 35% to 50% were seen once. Specimen: peripheral blood or thyroid tissue (not recorded which). These receptors originate from an adult woman with Graves' disease, either hyperthyroidism or ophthalmopathy (not recorded which).

This clonotype turned up a few times. A read error may explain this, as a much larger clone is one base away. The chain has TRBV20-1 and TRBJ1-1; the D is unclear. The germline V gene has CDR1 DFQATT and CDR2 SNEGSKA (reference sequence). This CDR3 spans 16 amino acids. CDR3 sequence (DNA): TGCAGTACTAGAGATTCGTTTCGGTTGTCGGGCACTGAAGCTTTCTTT. This translates into CSTRDSFRLSGTEAFF.

The chain couples TRBV25-1 to TRBJ1-2; D call uncertain. The V gene lost 0 bases and the J gene lost 3 bases, with 8 bases spanning the gap. Per germline, CDR1 MGHDK and CDR2 SYGVNS. The CDR3 sequence is 14 residues long. CDR3 in DNA: TGTGCCAGCAGTGAATATAATGGGGACTATGGCTACACCTTC. Protein product: CASSEYNGDYGYTF.

This chain uses TRBV7-3 with TRBJ1-5, with D unresolved. The CDR3 runs to 15 residues. Germline V lookup: CDR1 SGHTA, CDR2 FQGTGA. Trimming took off 2 bases at V and 0 bases at J, with 8 bases between the two ends. This CDR3 reads CASSLYGDSNQPQHF. DNA of the CDR3: TGTGCCAGCAGCTTATACGGGGATAGCAATCAGCCCCAGCATTTT.

This clonotype was seen only a few times. The chain is built from TRBV28 and TRBJ1-4; D not certain. This CDR3 comprises 14 residues. The V end lost 6 bases, the J end lost 3 bases, and 11 bases lay between the germline ends. In germline, CDR1 is MDHEN, CDR2 SYDVKM. CDR3 sequence reads: CASSRSGSNEKLFF. DNA for the CDR3: TGTGCCAGCAGCCGCAGCGGGTCTAATGAAAAACTGTTTTTT.

With regard to this clonotype: The germline gene is not matched at one end of the junction; a read error may be the cause. The rearrangement joins TRBV11-3 to TRBJ1-2, with 7 bases that match TRBD1. Germline-derived CDR1 and CDR2 are SGHNT and YENEEA. The CDR3 sequence is 15 residues long. As DNA, the CDR3 is TGCGCCAGCAGCGTTGAACCATTCACAGGGGATGGCTACACCTTC. Translated: CASSVEPFTGDGYTF.

This clonotype was seen many times. The V call is TRBV29-1, the J call TRBJ2-7; D gene uncertain. V lost 0 bases and J 2 bases, leaving 8 bases between the germline ends. Germline V lookup: CDR1 SQVTM, CDR2 ANQGSEA. This CDR3 contains 13 residues. The CDR3 is CSVEEVLTYEQYF. As DNA, the CDR3 is TGCAGCGTTGAAGAGGTACTGACCTACGAGCAGTACTTC.

This chain joins TRBV7-2 and TRBJ2-5, with 8 positions matching TRBD1. CDR1 SGHTA and CDR2 FQGNSA come from the germline V gene. After removal of 7 bases from V and 2 bases from J, the junction contained 6 bases not matched to a gene. The CDR3 spans 14 residues. The CDR3 is CASTPDRGQETQYF. The CDR3 DNA sequence: TGTGCCAGCACCCCCGACAGGGGACAAGAGACCCAGTACTTC.

V and J are TRBV20-1 and TRBJ1-2; tentatively, D is TRBD1 (6 bases). The CDR3 spans 13 residues. Germline V gene data show CDR1 as DFQATT and CDR2 as SNEGSKA (reference sequence). Trimming stripped 6 bases from V and 6 bases from J, with 17 bases between. Here the CDR3 DNA reads TGCAGTGCGGGGACACCAGGGGACGATGGCTACACCTTC. The encoded protein is CSAGTPGDDGYTF.

The chain joins TRBV20-1 to TRBJ2-7; 9 bases are shared with TRBD1. The V and J ends lost 5 bases and 6 bases, in that order; junction bases with no gene match: 8. This CDR3 region has 13 residues. Germline V CDR1 and CDR2: DFQATT, SNEGSKA (reference sequence). This CDR3 reads CSAPRGTGTEQYF. CDR3 bases: TGCAGTGCTCCTAGGGGGACAGGGACCGAGCAGTACTTC.

This clonotype was counted a single time. V and J are TRBV10-1 and TRBJ1-4; 8 bases are shared with TRBD1. This CDR3 is 12 amino acids long. The germline gives CDR1 WNHNN, CDR2 SYGVQD (reference sequence). V lost 10 bases, J lost 5 bases, and 3 bases stayed unmatched. The CDR3 reads CANDRGNEKLFF. The DNA of the CDR3 is TGCGCCAACGACAGGGGAAATGAAAAACTGTTTTTT.